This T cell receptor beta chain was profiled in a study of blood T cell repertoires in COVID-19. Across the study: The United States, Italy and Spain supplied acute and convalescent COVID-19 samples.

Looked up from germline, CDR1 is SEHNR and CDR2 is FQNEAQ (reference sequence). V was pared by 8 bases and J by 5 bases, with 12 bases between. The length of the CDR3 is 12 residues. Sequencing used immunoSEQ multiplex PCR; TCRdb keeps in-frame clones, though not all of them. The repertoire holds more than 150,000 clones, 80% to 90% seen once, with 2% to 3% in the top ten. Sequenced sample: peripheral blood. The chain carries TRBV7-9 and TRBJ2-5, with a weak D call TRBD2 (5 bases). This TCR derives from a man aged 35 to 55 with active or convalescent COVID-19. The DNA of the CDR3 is TGTGCCAGCGCCCCTAGGAGGGAGACCCAGTACTTC. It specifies CASAPRRETQYF. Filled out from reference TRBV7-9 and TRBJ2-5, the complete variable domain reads DTGVSQNPRHKITKRGQNVTFRCDPISEHNRLYWYRQTLGQGPEFLTYFQNEAQLEKSRLLSDRFSAERPKGSFSTLEIQRTEQGDSAMYLCASAPRRETQYFGPGTRLLVL.